This passage covers 5 T cell receptor beta chains from one sample sequenced in a study of ipilimumab plus nivolumab after autologous stem cell transplantation (dated by TCRdb to about 2021). The library was produced with the immunoSEQ multiplex PCR assay. TCRdb provides this immuneACCESS table in a form limited to in-frame rearrangements. Some clones are lacking; in checked studies, under half of them reflect an unresolved V gene, and why the rest are absent is not known. The table for this sample lists about 43,000 clones; around nine tenths of them were counted only once. The ten largest clones represent approximately 0.8% of the sample. Sequencing was performed on PBMCs, taken in a trial of ipilimumab plus nivolumab as post-transplant consolidation. These receptors were taken from a male donor with multiple myeloma.

J is TRBJ2-3 and V is TRBV6-5, with D unclear. V lost 5 bases and J 2 bases, leaving 11 bases between the germline ends. CDR3 size: 14 residues. Looked up from germline, CDR1 is MNHEY and CDR2 is SVGAGI. The CDR3 bases are TGTGCCAGCAGTCGCCGGGTCCACACAGATACGCAGTATTTT. Its translation is CASSRRVHTDTQYF.

The V and J genes are TRBV19 and TRBJ1-4; D might be TRBD1 (5 bases). The CDR3 covers 16 residues. CDR1 is LNHDA, CDR2 SQIVND, per germline (reference sequence). The V end was cut by 5 bases, the J end by 3 bases, with 16 bases between. The CDR3 nucleotides are TGTGCCAGTAGTTCATCTCCTCAGGGACCTAATGAAAAACTGTTTTTT. This translates into CASSSSPQGPNEKLFF.

This chain joins TRBV11-3 and TRBJ1-3; no clear D. Trimming took off 0 bases at V and 2 bases at J, with 11 bases between the two ends. Germline V gene sequence: CDR1 SGHNT, CDR2 YENEEA. The CDR3 consists of 16 residues. The CDR3 here is CASSLDSRRTGNTIYF. The CDR3 bases are TGTGCCAGCAGCTTAGATAGTCGTCGGACTGGAAACACCATATATTTT.

This clone was detected only once. The CDR3 DNA sequence: TGTGCCAGCAGCCCACCCCTAGGACAAACGTTCTACGAGCAGTACTTC. Protein sequence: CASSPPLGQTFYEQYF. This chain connects TRBV5-8 to TRBJ2-7, with D perhaps TRBD1 (5 bases). The CDR3 loop spans 16 amino acids. The germline V gene encodes CDR1 SGHTS and CDR2 YDEGEE. Trimming left V 4 bases short and J 3 bases short, with 20 bases between.

The chain is built from TRBV11-1 and TRBJ2-1; the D is unclear. There are 13 residues in the CDR3. CDR1 and CDR2 (germline): SGHAT, FQDESV (reference sequence). V was trimmed by 5 bases and J by 5 bases, leaving 10 bases between them. This CDR3 is CASSLDGDNEQFF. The CDR3 DNA reads as TGTGCCAGCAGCCTGGACGGAGACAATGAGCAGTTCTTC. Looking up the rest from reference TRBV11-1 and TRBJ2-1 gives the full variable domain: EAEVAQSPRYKITEKSQAVAFWCDPISGHATLYWYRQILGQGPELLVQFQDESVVDDSQLPKDRFSAERLKGVDSTLKIQPAELGDSAMYLCASSLDGDNEQFFGPGTRLTVL.